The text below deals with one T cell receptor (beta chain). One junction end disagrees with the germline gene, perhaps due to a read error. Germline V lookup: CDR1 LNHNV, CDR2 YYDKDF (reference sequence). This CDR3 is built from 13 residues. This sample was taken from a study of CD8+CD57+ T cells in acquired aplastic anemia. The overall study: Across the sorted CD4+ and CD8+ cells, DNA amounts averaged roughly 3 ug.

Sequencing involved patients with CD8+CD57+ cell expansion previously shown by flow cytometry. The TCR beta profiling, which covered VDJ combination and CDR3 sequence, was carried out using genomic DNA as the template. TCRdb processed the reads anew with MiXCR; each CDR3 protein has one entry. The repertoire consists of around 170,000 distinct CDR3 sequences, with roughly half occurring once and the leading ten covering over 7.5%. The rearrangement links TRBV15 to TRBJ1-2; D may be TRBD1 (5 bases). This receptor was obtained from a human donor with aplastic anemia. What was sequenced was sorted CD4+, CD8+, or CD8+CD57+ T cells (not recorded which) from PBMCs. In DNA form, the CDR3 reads TGTGCCAGCAGCTCCGGTGGGGGGGGTGGCTACACCTTC. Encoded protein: CASSSGGGGGYTF.